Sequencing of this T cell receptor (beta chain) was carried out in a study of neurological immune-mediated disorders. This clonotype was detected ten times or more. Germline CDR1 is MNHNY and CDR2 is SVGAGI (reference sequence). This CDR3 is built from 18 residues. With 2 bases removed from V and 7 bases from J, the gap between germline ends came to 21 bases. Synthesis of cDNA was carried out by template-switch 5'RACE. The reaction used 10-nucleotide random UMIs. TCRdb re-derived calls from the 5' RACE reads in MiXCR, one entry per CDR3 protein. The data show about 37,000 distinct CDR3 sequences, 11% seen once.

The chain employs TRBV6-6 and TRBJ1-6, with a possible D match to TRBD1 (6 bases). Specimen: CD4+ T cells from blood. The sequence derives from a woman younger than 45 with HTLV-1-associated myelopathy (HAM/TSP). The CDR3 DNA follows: TGTGCCAGCAGTTACGGGACAACACTCATCCTGAGGAATTCACCCCTCCACTTT. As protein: CASSYGTTLILRNSPLHF.